The present entry profiles one T cell receptor beta chain with its context. What it recognizes is unknown. These data are taken from a study of identical twins. There were only healthy Caucasians among the donors. MiXCR was run by TCRdb on the 5' RACE reads, yielding one entry per CDR3 protein. The sample has approximately 530,000 distinct CDR3 sequences; about 22% are singletons. V was cut by 3 bases and J by 0 bases, with 8 bases left in between. Looked up from germline, CDR1 is SEHNR and CDR2 is FQNEAQ (reference sequence). This CDR3 has 15 residues. Study observations and caveats: Part of the zero-insertion signal could reflect confounding by invariant MAIT and iNKT cells.

This sample was shared with a second study, whose subject was yellow fever vaccine responses in identical twins.

The sequence came from a woman between 18 and 30 years old in good health. The rearrangement uses TRBV7-9 and TRBJ2-2; a weak D match, TRBD2 (5 bases). Sequenced sample: CD4+ T cells sorted from blood. The CDR3 here is CASSFGGSNTGELFF. The DNA for the CDR3 is TGTGCCAGCAGCTTTGGCGGGTCGAACACCGGGGAGCTGTTTTTT.